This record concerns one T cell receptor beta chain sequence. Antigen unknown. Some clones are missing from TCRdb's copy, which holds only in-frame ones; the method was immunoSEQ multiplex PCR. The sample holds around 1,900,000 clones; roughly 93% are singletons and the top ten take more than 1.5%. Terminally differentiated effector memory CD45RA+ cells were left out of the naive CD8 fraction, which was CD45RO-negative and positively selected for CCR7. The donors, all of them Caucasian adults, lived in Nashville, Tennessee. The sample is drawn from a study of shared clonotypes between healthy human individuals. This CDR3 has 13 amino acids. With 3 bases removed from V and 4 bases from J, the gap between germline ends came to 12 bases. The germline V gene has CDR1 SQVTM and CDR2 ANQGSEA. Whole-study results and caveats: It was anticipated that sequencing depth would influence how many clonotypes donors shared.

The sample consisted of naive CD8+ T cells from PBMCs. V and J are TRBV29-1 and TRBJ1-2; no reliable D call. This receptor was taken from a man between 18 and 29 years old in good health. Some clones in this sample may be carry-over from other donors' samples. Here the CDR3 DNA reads TGCAGCGTTGATAAGGTGGAAACCTATGGCTACACCTTC. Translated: CSVDKVETYGYTF. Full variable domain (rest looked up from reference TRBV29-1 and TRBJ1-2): SAVISQKPSRDICQRGTSLTIQCQVDSQVTMMFWYRQQPGQSLTLIATANQGSEATYESGFVIDKFPISRPNLTFSTLTVSNMSPEDSSIYLCSVDKVETYGYTFGSGTRLTVV.